These T cell receptor beta chains were read from a single sample in a study of beta chain features in type 1 diabetes. Sequencing was performed with immunoSEQ multiplex PCR; in TCRdb, only in-frame clones are kept and a portion is missing. This table holds 450,000 or so clones, roughly an eighth found once. Sequencing was carried out using naive CD4+ T cells from blood. The receptors derive from a woman aged 18 to 35 in good health. Both conserved end residues are part of each CDR3. D genes are given only for firm matches. Size is stated for part of the rows, as once, few or many counts, or as a class when the clone is expanded.

V gene: TRBV5-6; clone size: few; D gene: -; J gene: TRBJ2-1; CDR3 DNA: TGTGCCAGCAGCGCCGGACAGTTAAATGAGCAGTTCTTC; CDR3 protein: CASSAGQLNEQFF
V gene: TRBV4-3; clone size: -; D gene: TRBD1; J gene: TRBJ2-4; CDR3 DNA: TGCGCCAGCAGCCAAGATGAAATCGGCAGGGGGTCTATAAGGACCAAAAACATTCAGTACTTC; CDR3 protein: CASSQDEIGRGSIRTKNIQYF
V gene: TRBV19; clone size: few; D gene: -; J gene: TRBJ1-2; CDR3 DNA: TGTGCCAGTAGTACCCACGATGGCTACACCTTC; CDR3 protein: CASSTHDGYTF
V gene: TRBV7-3; clone size: -; D gene: -; J gene: TRBJ1-6; CDR3 DNA: TGTGCCAGCAGCTTAGTGGCAGGGTATAATTCACCCCTCCACTTT; CDR3 protein: CASSLVAGYNSPLHF
V gene: TRBV9; clone size: few; D gene: -; J gene: TRBJ1-2; CDR3 DNA: TGTGCCAGCAGCGTAGGGCAGGCCTCAAGGCACACCTTC; CDR3 protein: CASSVGQASRHTF
V gene: TRBV30; clone size: few; D gene: TRBD2; J gene: TRBJ2-4; CDR3 DNA: TGTGCCTGGAGTGTACAAAGGACTAGCGGACGCAAAAACATTCAGTACTTC; CDR3 protein: CAWSVQRTSGRKNIQYF
V gene: TRBV13; clone size: -; D gene: -; J gene: TRBJ2-7; CDR3 DNA: TGTGCCAGCAGCTTATCTGGGAAAAGCTCCTACGAGCAGTACTTC; CDR3 protein: CASSLSGKSSYEQYF
V gene: TRBV11-2; clone size: few; D gene: -; J gene: TRBJ2-3; CDR3 DNA: TGTGCCAGCAGCTTCCAGAGTAGCGGTCGCACAGATACGCAGTATTTT; CDR3 protein: CASSFQSSGRTDTQYF
V gene: TRBV7-2; clone size: -; D gene: -; J gene: TRBJ1-6; CDR3 DNA: TGTGCCAGCAGCCCAGGGCAGGGCGGCAATTCACCCCTCCACTTT; CDR3 protein: CASSPGQGGNSPLHF
V gene: TRBV27; clone size: -; D gene: TRBD2; J gene: TRBJ2-2; CDR3 DNA: TGTGCCAGCAGCCCGACTAGCGGGACTCCCGGGGAGCTGTTTTTT; CDR3 protein: CASSPTSGTPGELFF
V gene: TRBV2; clone size: few; D gene: -; J gene: TRBJ2-3; CDR3 DNA: TGTGCCAGCAGTGACCCTTCGGGGGTAGATACGCAGTATTTT; CDR3 protein: CASSDPSGVDTQYF